One sample yielded the 3 T cell receptor beta chains listed below, sequenced in a study of yellow fever vaccine responses in identical twins. TCRdb recomputed calls from the RT-PCR reads with MiXCR, one row per CDR3 protein. Of roughly 15,000 distinct CDR3 sequences listed, around 84% are singletons. This specimen consisted of T cells from blood (PBMCs), unsorted or a sorted subset (not recorded which), obtained before or after yellow fever vaccination (not recorded which). Every receptor here comes from a woman aged 18-29 years who received the yellow fever vaccine.

The chain couples TRBV11-1 to TRBJ1-1; the D is unclear. Trimming removed 5 bases at V and 0 bases at J, with 4 bases between. Germline assignment: CDR1 SGHAT and CDR2 FQDESV (reference sequence). CDR3 size: 12 residues. The CDR3 is CASSAMNTEAFF. The DNA for the CDR3 is TGTGCCAGCAGCGCTATGAACACTGAAGCTTTCTTT.

The rearrangement joins TRBV20-1 to TRBJ2-1; D is ambiguous. V was trimmed by 6 bases and J by 10 bases, leaving 10 bases between them. Germline CDR1 reads DFQATT; CDR2 reads SNEGSKA (reference sequence). The CDR3 covers 10 residues. In nucleotides, the CDR3 is TGCAGTGCAACTGCCCGAGAGCAGTTCTTC. Its translation: CSATAREQFF.

The gene calls are TRBV7-3 and TRBJ2-1; 8 bases are a match to TRBD2. Germline V gives CDR1 SGHTA, CDR2 FQGTGA. CDR3 length: 18 amino acids. The ends lost 5 bases at V and 0 bases at J; junction bases unmatched: 12. The CDR3 spells CASSPDRLATSSYNEQFF. For the CDR3, the DNA is TGTGCCAGCAGCCCAGACCGACTAGCGACTAGCTCCTACAATGAGCAGTTCTTC.